These 10 T cell receptor beta chains were all obtained from the same sample, sequenced in a study of cytomegalovirus exposure and HLA in healthy donors. Both 60 Vbeta primers and 13 Jbeta primers went into the PCR. The data were produced by immunoSEQ multiplex PCR, yet TCRdb's version contains in-frame clones alone and is incomplete. The sample has about 130,000 clones, less than 90% seen once. The sample comprised PBMCs. Receptor source: a man aged 35 to 55 in good health and CMV-seronegative.

The chain combines TRBV9 with TRBJ1-6, with D tentatively TRBD1 (6 bases). The CDR3 consists of 16 residues. CDR1 is SGDLS and CDR2 is YYNGEE in the germline V gene. V lost 0 bases and J 4 bases, leaving 11 bases between the germline ends. The CDR3 DNA follows: TGTGCCAGCAGCGTAGGACAAGACAGGTATAATTCACCCCTCCACTTT. It is translated as CASSVGQDRYNSPLHF.

V gene TRBV27 combines with J gene TRBJ2-5; 15 bases map to TRBD2. Judging by the DNA end, TRBJ2-7 fits better; the J call may be wrong. The germline V gene encodes CDR1 MNHEY and CDR2 SMNVEV (reference sequence). The CDR3 is made up of 19 amino acids. The CDR3 coding sequence is TGTGCCAGCACCACCGCGGGACTAGCGGGAGGAAGGCGCTCCTACGAGCAGTACTTC. It translates to CASTTAGLAGGRRSYEQYF.

This clone was counted a few times. CDR3 residues: CASKTPLNRDNSPLHF. The CDR3 DNA follows: TGTGCCAGCAAAACTCCCTTAAACAGGGATAATTCACCCCTCCACTTT. The J gene is TRBJ1-6, the V gene TRBV28, with a weak D call TRBD1 (6 bases). The CDR3 is made up of 16 amino acids. Deletions cut 7 bases from V and 5 bases from J, with 18 bases between. Germline-derived CDR1 and CDR2 are MDHEN and SYDVKM.

The genes are TRBV9 and TRBJ2-5; TRBD2 is a possible D gene (5 bases). The V gene's germline CDR1 is SGDLS and CDR2 YYNGEE. This CDR3 contains 13 residues. V lost 3 bases and J 5 bases, leaving 11 bases between the germline ends. Here the CDR3 DNA reads TGTGCCAGCAGCGGGGGAGTGGAGGAGACCCAGTACTTC. Translated, it gives CASSGGVEETQYF.

The V and J genes are TRBV7-3 and TRBJ2-5, with 11 bases aligning to TRBD2. CDR1 SGHTA and CDR2 FQGTGA come from the germline V gene. With V trimmed by 5 bases and J by 7 bases, 9 bases remained unmatched. The CDR3 spans 15 residues. The CDR3: CASSPGTSGPGTQYF. The CDR3, as DNA: TGTGCCAGCAGCCCCGGGACTAGCGGCCCGGGGACCCAGTACTTC.

The chain recombines TRBV6-5 with TRBJ2-5, with 11 bases matching TRBD2. Germline V gene data show CDR1 as MNHEY and CDR2 as SVGAGI. This CDR3 contains 15 residues. With V trimmed by 0 bases and J by 4 bases, 1 base remained unmatched. CDR3 amino acids: CASSYSLAGGETQYF. The CDR3 DNA is TGTGCCAGCAGTTACTCGCTAGCGGGGGGAGAGACCCAGTACTTC.

The rearrangement joins TRBV2 to TRBJ1-2; perhaps TRBD1 as D (5 bases). The germline V gene encodes CDR1 SNHLY and CDR2 FYNNEI. The V and J ends lost 3 bases and 4 bases respectively, with 15 bases between them. CDR3 size: 15 residues. The CDR3 DNA sequence: TGTGCCAGCAGTGAGGGACTCGCCAGGGCCTATGGCTACACCTTC. It yields the protein CASSEGLARAYGYTF.

The genes are TRBV11-3 and TRBJ2-3; D is undetermined. The germline gives CDR1 SGHNT, CDR2 YENEEA. Trimming took 0 bases from V and 0 from J, leaving 4 bases between them. CDR3 length: 14 residues. CDR3 in DNA: TGTGCCAGCAGCTTAGATATTAGCACAGATACGCAGTATTTT. Its translation: CASSLDISTDTQYF.

The rearrangement uses TRBV18 and TRBJ1-3; 8 bases are shared with TRBD1. This CDR3 contains 18 residues. V shed 3 bases and J 8 bases; nucleotides not matched to a gene: 18. The germline V gene encodes CDR1 KGHSH and CDR2 LQKENI. As DNA, the CDR3 is TGTGCCAGCTCACCTAGACGGGGACAGGACGAATGGAGGGACACCATATATTTT. This translates into CASSPRRGQDEWRDTIYF. The variable domain in full, completed from reference TRBV18 and TRBJ1-3, reads NAGVMQNPRHLVRRRGQEARLRCSPMKGHSHVYWYRQLPEEGLKFMVYLQKENIIDESGMPKERFSAEFPKEGPSILRIQQVVRGDSAAYFCASSPRRGQDEWRDTIYFGEGSWLTVV.

The chain is built from TRBV28 and TRBJ2-5; the match to TRBD1 covers 10 bases. CDR1 MDHEN and CDR2 SYDVKM come from the germline V gene. Trimming removed 7 bases from V and 2 bases from J; junction bases left unmatched: 4. The CDR3 is 14 residues long. CDR3 nucleotide sequence: TGTGCCAGCATTGCGGACAGGGGGCAAGAGACCCAGTACTTC. Protein product: CASIADRGQETQYF.